This passage covers 3 T cell receptor beta chains from one sample sequenced in a study of T cells in Graves' hyperthyroidism and ophthalmopathy (dated by TCRdb to between 2018 and 2021). The library came from multiplex PCR. Sequencing instrument: Illumina HiSeq 2000. The TCR beta CDR3 regions were amplified from RNA transcripts. For the first round of RT-PCR on the TCR CDR3, the HTBI primer set was used together with the Qiagen OneStep RT-PCR kit. TCRdb passed the public sequencing reads through fastp at Q25 and MiXCR, retaining productive beta sequences. Each entry is one CDR3 protein sequence, shown with its most common DNA and genes. The sample yields approximately 380,000 distinct CDR3 sequences; 15% to 20% were counted once. Together, the top ten hold about 3.7% of the sample. What was sequenced was blood. The receptors stem from a young woman with Graves' hyperthyroidism.

Ten or more counts support this clonotype. The chain employs TRBV28 and TRBJ1-5; D unclear. Looked up from germline, CDR1 is MDHEN and CDR2 is SYDVKM. The V gene lost 8 bases and the J gene lost 1 base, with 9 bases spanning the gap. This CDR3 spans 13 amino acids. DNA for the CDR3: TGTGCCAGCGGGCCGAGAAGCAATCAGCCCCAGCATTTT. The encoded protein is CASGPRSNQPQHF. Supplemented by reference TRBV28 and TRBJ1-5, the full variable domain reads DVKVTQSSRYLVKRTGEKVFLECVQDMDHENMFWYRQDPGLGLRLIYFSYDVKMKEKGDIPEGYSVSREKKERFSLILESASTNQTSMYLCASGPRSNQPQHFGDGTRLSIL.

This clonotype has ten or more counts. This chain links TRBV12-3 or TRBV12-4 with TRBJ1-1, with 8 bases identical to TRBD1. The CDR3 spans 13 residues. The junction had 5 bases not matched to a gene; V was cut back by 5 bases and J by 6 bases. CDR3 loop: CASSRQGYAEAFF. As DNA, the CDR3 is TGTGCCAGCAGTCGACAGGGGTACGCTGAAGCTTTCTTT.

This clonotype occurred many times. The chain carries TRBV6-4 and TRBJ1-2; TRBD1 aligns across 7 bases. J lost 2 bases, V lost 6 bases, and 9 bases had no gene match. This CDR3 contains 15 residues. In germline, CDR1 is MRHNA, CDR2 SNTAGT. CDR3 sequence: CASRVMEGANYGYTF. CDR3 sequence (DNA): TGTGCCAGCAGAGTGATGGAGGGGGCCAACTATGGCTACACCTTC.